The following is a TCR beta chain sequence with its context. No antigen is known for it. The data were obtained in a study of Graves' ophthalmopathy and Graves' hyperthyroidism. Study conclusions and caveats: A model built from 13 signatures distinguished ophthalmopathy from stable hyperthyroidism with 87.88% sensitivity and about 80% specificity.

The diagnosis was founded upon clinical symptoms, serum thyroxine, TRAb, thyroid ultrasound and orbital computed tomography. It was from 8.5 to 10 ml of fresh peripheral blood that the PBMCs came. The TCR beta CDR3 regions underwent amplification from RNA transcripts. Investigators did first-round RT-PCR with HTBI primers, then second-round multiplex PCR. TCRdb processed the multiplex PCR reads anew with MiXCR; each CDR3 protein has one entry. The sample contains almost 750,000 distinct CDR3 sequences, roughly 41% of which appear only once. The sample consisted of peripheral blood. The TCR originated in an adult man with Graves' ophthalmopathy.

This CDR3 reads CATSDTRQRMNTGELFF. CDR3 bases: TGTGCCACCAGTGACACCCGACAGAGGATGAACACCGGGGAGCTGTTTTTT. The chain carries TRBV24-1 and TRBJ2-2; D might be TRBD1 (5 bases). V was trimmed by 4 bases and J by 1 base, leaving 15 bases between them. This CDR3 spans 17 amino acids. CDR1 is KGHDR, CDR2 SFDVKD, per germline.